This T cell receptor beta chain was profiled in a study of blood T cells in healthy people across ages. PCR was performed a second time for 7 to 11 cycles using a sample-barcoded 5' primer and a J-beta primer mix. Every cDNA was tagged by a template-switch adaptor with 12 random nucleotides. Samples each returned at least 3 million CDR3-containing paired-end reads. TCRdb analysed the 5' RACE reads with MiXCR anew, one entry per CDR3 protein. The table shows 700,000 to 950,000 distinct CDR3 sequences, with about three fifths occurring only once. Concerning this clonotype: One end of the junction is discordant with germline, which a read error may explain.

CDR1 and CDR2 from the germline V gene are MNHNY and SVGAGI (reference sequence). There are 13 residues in the CDR3. The sample was blood. The source is a young man in good health. The V gene is TRBV6-6, the J gene TRBJ2-7, with D maybe TRBD2 (6 bases). CDR3 in amino acids: CACSRGSGYEQYF. The CDR3, as DNA: TGTGCCTGCAGTAGGGGTAGCGGCTACGAGCAGTACTTC.